Listed here are 30 T cell receptor beta chains from one sample, sequenced in a study of beta chain features in type 1 diabetes. Findings and limits, study-wide: A moderate, significant TCRB CDR3 shortening appeared in type 1 diabetes across four CD4+ subsets.

For these receptors, no antigen is known. Sequencing targeted expressed TCRB transcripts, as all isolated RNA had been reverse transcribed. The assay was immunoSEQ multiplex PCR, and TCRdb's table has in-frame clones only and misses some. The sample consists of 120,000 to 150,000 clones, about 13% of them appearing once. Sample: central memory CD4+ T cells from blood. Source of these receptors: a man younger than 35 with type 1 diabetes.

CDR3 residues: CASSLKTGRNTEAFF. DNA of the CDR3: TGTGCCAGCAGCTTGAAGACAGGGCGAAACACTGAAGCTTTCTTT. The rearrangement links TRBV5-4 to TRBJ1-1; 7 bases fit TRBD1. The CDR3 runs to 15 residues. With V trimmed by 1 base and J by 2 bases, 5 bases remained unmatched. The germline V gene encodes CDR1 SGHNT and CDR2 YYREEE (reference sequence).

This clone was observed a few times. The rearrangement joins TRBV7-3 to TRBJ1-1, with D hard to call. This CDR3 has 14 residues. Germline V gene data show CDR1 as SGHTA and CDR2 as FQGTGA. The V end lost 5 bases, the J end lost 1 base, and 11 bases lay between the germline ends. CDR3 protein: CASSPVSTNTEAFF. The CDR3 DNA follows: TGTGCCAGCAGCCCAGTATCCACGAACACTGAAGCTTTCTTT.

This clone was counted a few times. The chain recombines TRBV28 with TRBJ2-7; D is uncertain. The CDR3 spans 14 residues. The germline V gene encodes CDR1 MDHEN and CDR2 SYDVKM. The germline V and J ends were trimmed by 7 bases and 6 bases, with 19 bases remaining between them. The CDR3 reads CASTLDLRSSEQYF. The CDR3, as DNA: TGTGCCAGCACCCTAGACCTAAGATCATCCGAGCAGTACTTC. Drawing the rest from reference TRBV28 and TRBJ2-7, the complete variable domain is DVKVTQSSRYLVKRTGEKVFLECVQDMDHENMFWYRQDPGLGLRLIYFSYDVKMKEKGDIPEGYSVSREKKERFSLILESASTNQTSMYLCASTLDLRSSEQYFGPGTRLTVT.

This chain connects TRBV6-6 to TRBJ1-1, with unresolved D. This CDR3 region has 15 residues. Germline V lookup: CDR1 MNHNY, CDR2 SVGAGI (reference sequence). V was clipped by 0 bases and J by 0 bases, with 8 bases between them. DNA of the CDR3: TGTGCCAGCAGTTACTCGAAACAGCTGAACACTGAAGCTTTCTTT. Translating gives CASSYSKQLNTEAFF.

The rearrangement uses TRBV11-2 and TRBJ2-2, with TRBD2 identical over 12 bases. CDR1 SGHAT and CDR2 FQNNGV come from the germline V gene. The CDR3 sequence is 16 residues long. With 7 bases clipped from V and 6 bases from J, the junction kept 9 bases outside the gene matches. The CDR3 region is CASTILAGGPAGELFF. The CDR3 DNA follows: TGTGCCAGCACCATCCTAGCGGGGGGGCCGGCCGGGGAGCTGTTTTTT. Based on the CDR3 plus reference TRBV11-2 and TRBJ2-2, the full variable domain is EAGVAQSPRYKIIEKRQSVAFWCNPISGHATLYWYQQILGQGPKLLIQFQNNGVVDDSQLPKDRFSAERLKGVDSTLKIQPAKLEDSAVYLCASTILAGGPAGELFFGEGSRLTVL.

This clone was found many times. The chain recombines TRBV29-1 with TRBJ2-2; D is unclear. CDR1 is SQVTM and CDR2 is ANQGSEA in the germline V gene. The V end lost 7 bases, the J end lost 0 bases, and 12 bases lay between the germline ends. This CDR3 spans 14 amino acids. The CDR3 DNA follows: TGCAGCGCTACGGTTATAGCGAACACCGGGGAGCTGTTTTTT. Its translation: CSATVIANTGELFF.

The V call is TRBV5-1, the J call TRBJ1-6; weak D call: TRBD1 (5 bases). CDR3 length equals 15 residues. Between the trimmed V and J ends, which lost 4 bases and 5 bases, there was a span of 13 bases. The germline V gene has CDR1 SGHRS and CDR2 YFSETQ. As DNA, the CDR3 is TGCGCCAGCAGCCCCCGGGACGGAAATAATTCACCCCTCCACTTT. As protein: CASSPRDGNNSPLHF. Supplemented by reference TRBV5-1 and TRBJ1-6, the full variable domain reads KAGVTQTPRYLIKTRGQQVTLSCSPISGHRSVSWYQQTPGQGLQFLFEYFSETQRNKGNFPGRFSGRQFSNSRSEMNVSTLELGDSALYLCASSPRDGNNSPLHFGNGTRLTVT.

There are a few counts of this clone. The sample has other DNA sequences that encode this CDR3 too. V is TRBV29-1 and J is TRBJ1-2, with unresolved D. Germline V gene lookup returns CDR1 SQVTM and CDR2 ANQGSEA. The CDR3 contains 11 residues. V was shortened by 6 bases and J by 4 bases, with 9 bases between the two germline ends. The CDR3 DNA reads as TGCAGCGTCAAAGGAACCTATGGCTACACCTTC. Encoded protein: CSVKGTYGYTF.

This clone was picked up one time. This chain links TRBV28 with TRBJ1-2, with no clear D. Trimming cost V 8 bases and J 4 bases, with 14 bases left between them. CDR3 size: 13 residues. Germline-derived CDR1 and CDR2 are MDHEN and SYDVKM. The chain's CDR3 is CASSQALGYGYTF. The DNA of the CDR3 is TGTGCCAGCTCTCAGGCCCTGGGCTATGGCTACACCTTC.

This clone was picked up a small number of times. The chain employs TRBV5-1 and TRBJ2-3; TRBD1 matches 8 bases. This CDR3 spans 14 amino acids. V dropped 5 bases and J dropped 5; count of bases not matched to a gene: 7. The germline CDR1 and CDR2 sequences are SGHRS and YFSETQ. The CDR3 nucleotides read TGCGCCAGCAGTTCGGGACAGGAGGAAGATACGCAGTATTTT. Its translation is CASSSGQEEDTQYF.

This clone turned up a few times. V and J are TRBV28 and TRBJ2-1; 7 bases fit TRBD1. The V and J ends lost 5 bases and 8 bases, in that order; junction bases with no gene match: 24. The germline CDR1 and CDR2 sequences are MDHEN and SYDVKM. The CDR3 is made up of 19 amino acids. The CDR3 sequence: CASSPIRWTTGTSIDEQFF. CDR3 in DNA: TGTGCCAGCAGTCCCATACGGTGGACGACAGGGACAAGTATCGATGAGCAGTTCTTC. The whole variable domain, remainder taken from reference TRBV28 and TRBJ2-1, is DVKVTQSSRYLVKRTGEKVFLECVQDMDHENMFWYRQDPGLGLRLIYFSYDVKMKEKGDIPEGYSVSREKKERFSLILESASTNQTSMYLCASSPIRWTTGTSIDEQFFGPGTRLTVL.

The chain links TRBV4-2 to TRBJ2-7; TRBD2 agrees at 7 bases. CDR1 LGHNA and CDR2 YNFKEQ come from the germline V gene. The ends lost 1 base at V and 5 bases at J; junction bases unmatched: 11. This CDR3 contains 16 residues. CDR3 sequence (DNA): TGTGCCAGCAGCCAAGGATCGGGCGGGGGAGTGGACGAGCAGTACTTC. It codes for CASSQGSGGGVDEQYF.

V usage is TRBV7-3 and J usage is TRBJ2-7; D possibly corresponds to TRBD2 (5 bases). Trimming left V 5 bases short and J 7 bases short, with 18 bases between. The CDR3 is 14 residues long. CDR1 is SGHTA and CDR2 is FQGTGA in the germline V gene. CDR3 nucleotides: TGTGCCAGCAGCCCCGCCCCAGGTCGGGGAGAGCAGTACTTC. Amino acid sequence: CASSPAPGRGEQYF. Together with reference TRBV7-3 and TRBJ2-7, the CDR3 gives the full variable domain: GAGVSQTPSNKVTEKGKYVELRCDPISGHTALYWYRQSLGQGPEFLIYFQGTGAADDSGLPNDRFFAVRPEGSVSTLKIQRTERGDSAVYLCASSPAPGRGEQYFGPGTRLTVT.

The J gene is TRBJ1-2, the V gene TRBV28, with a tentative D call TRBD1 (5 bases). Trimming shortened V by 6 bases and J by 4 bases, and 12 bases separated the two germline ends. Germline CDR1 and CDR2: MDHEN and SYDVKM. The CDR3 is 13 amino acids. DNA for the CDR3: TGTGCCAGCAGGCCCGGGGGGAGCTATGGCTACACCTTC. Amino acids: CASRPGGSYGYTF.

In its sample, this clone was seen a few times. CDR3 in amino acids: CAWTGRGDTQYF. The DNA for the CDR3 is TGTGCCTGGACAGGGAGAGGAGATACGCAGTATTTT. V gene TRBV30 combines with J gene TRBJ2-3; D could derive from TRBD1 or TRBD2 (5 bases each). Germline CDR1 and CDR2: GTSNPN and SVGIG (reference sequence). V lost 4 bases and J lost 5, with 10 bases in between. The CDR3 has 12 residues.

The chain has TRBV5-1 and TRBJ2-3; 11 nucleotides align to TRBD2. The germline V gene encodes CDR1 SGHRS and CDR2 YFSETQ. This CDR3 region has 17 residues. With 5 bases clipped from V and 1 base from J, the junction kept 9 bases outside the gene matches. CDR3 region: CASRTGTSGSGTDTQYF. The CDR3 DNA is TGCGCCAGCAGGACCGGGACTAGCGGTTCGGGCACAGATACGCAGTATTTT.

This clone appeared many times. The chain couples TRBV19 to TRBJ2-5; tentatively, D is TRBD2 (6 bases). Trimming shortened V by 5 bases and J by 13 bases, and 17 bases separated the two germline ends. CDR1 and CDR2 (germline): LNHDA, SQIVND (reference sequence). The CDR3 is 12 residues long. This CDR3 reads CASSPGLGDRYF. CDR3 DNA sequence: TGTGCCAGTAGTCCGGGACTTGGTGACCGGTACTTC.

In DNA, the CDR3 is TGTGCCAGCTCACAGTCGGGGAGCGATGGCTACACCTTC. Protein sequence: CASSQSGSDGYTF. The V and J genes are TRBV18 and TRBJ1-2; no reliable D call. V lost 4 bases to trimming and J lost 6 bases, with 12 bases between them. The germline CDR1 and CDR2 sequences are KGHSH and LQKENI. The CDR3 totals 13 residues.

This clone was recorded a few times. The gene calls are TRBV5-6 and TRBJ2-6, with 9 bases identical to TRBD1. This CDR3 has 18 amino acids. Germline V gene sequence: CDR1 SGHDT, CDR2 YYEEEE. V shed 4 bases and J 4 bases; nucleotides not matched to a gene: 12. The CDR3 sequence: CASSLRDRERTGANVLTF. CDR3 in DNA: TGTGCCAGCAGCCTGCGGGACAGGGAGAGAACCGGGGCCAACGTCCTGACTTTC.

The chain couples TRBV5-4 to TRBJ2-5, with D perhaps TRBD2 (5 bases). Germline CDR1 reads SGHNT; CDR2 reads YYREEE (reference sequence). The CDR3 sequence is 14 residues long. Trimming cost V 0 bases and J 7 bases, with 13 bases left between them. The DNA for the CDR3 is TGTGCCAGCAGCTTGGCGGACCCTGAGGGGACCCAGTACTTC. The encoded protein is CASSLADPEGTQYF. The variable domain in full, completed from reference TRBV5-4 and TRBJ2-5, reads ETGVTQSPTHLIKTRGQQVTLRCSSQSGHNTVSWYQQALGQGPQFIFQYYREEENGRGNFPPRFSGLQFPNYSSELNVNALELDDSALYLCASSLADPEGTQYFGPGTRLLVL.

This clone was observed at least ten times. The V call is TRBV4-1, the J call TRBJ1-5; D call uncertain. Germline V gene lookup returns CDR1 MGHRA and CDR2 YSYEKL. Trimming removed 4 bases from V and 1 base from J, with 11 bases in between. The CDR3 loop spans 15 amino acids. CDR3 amino acids: CASSRTPVSNQPQHF. The CDR3 DNA reads TGCGCCAGCAGCCGGACTCCGGTAAGCAATCAGCCCCAGCATTTT.

The J gene is TRBJ1-5, the V gene TRBV7-2, with D perhaps TRBD1 (5 bases). V lost 2 bases and J 0 bases, leaving 17 bases between the germline ends. CDR1 is SGHTA, CDR2 FQGNSA, per germline. The CDR3 sequence is 18 residues long. CDR3 nucleotides: TGTGCCAGCAGCTTATATAACGGGGGATGGGCTAGCAATCAGCCCCAGCATTTT. Encoded protein: CASSLYNGGWASNQPQHF.

This clone came up a few times. At one boundary the junction diverges from the germline segment, which might be a read error. This chain connects TRBV30 to TRBJ2-5, with 7 bases lining up with TRBD1. CDR3 size: 14 residues. CDR1 and CDR2 (germline): GTSNPN, SVGIG (reference sequence). For the CDR3, the DNA is TGTGCCCGCCGGACAGGAAAGAACCAACAGACCCAGTACTTC. This sequence encodes CARRTGKNQQTQYF.

There are many counts of this clone. The chain joins TRBV7-9 to TRBJ2-5; 9 positions agree with TRBD2. CDR3 size: 16 residues. After removal of 6 bases from V and 2 bases from J, the junction contained 10 bases not matched to a gene. CDR1 SEHNR and CDR2 FQNEAQ come from the germline V gene (reference sequence). CDR3 DNA: TGTGCCAGCAGACCACCCAAGACTAGCGGACAAGAGACCCAGTACTTC. Residues: CASRPPKTSGQETQYF.

In this sample, this clone turned up a few times. J is TRBJ2-1 and V is TRBV7-2; TRBD2 matches at 10 bases. V was clipped by 2 bases and J by 8 bases; unmatched bases: 6. This CDR3 region has 15 residues. The V gene's germline CDR1 is SGHTA and CDR2 FQGNSA. The CDR3 protein is CASSLQAGGLDEQFF. The CDR3 coding sequence is TGTGCCAGCAGCTTACAAGCGGGGGGGCTCGATGAGCAGTTCTTC. The full variable domain, rest sourced from reference TRBV7-2 and TRBJ2-1, is GAGVSQSPSNKVTEKGKDVELRCDPISGHTALYWYRQSLGQGLEFLIYFQGNSAPDKSGLPSDRFSAERTGGSVSTLTIQRTQQEDSAVYLCASSLQAGGLDEQFFGPGTRLTVL.

V is TRBV9 and J is TRBJ1-1; unclear D gene. V was pared by 0 bases and J by 1 base, with 10 bases between. The CDR3 contains 15 residues. The germline gives CDR1 SGDLS, CDR2 YYNGEE. The CDR3 DNA reads as TGTGCCAGCAGCGTAGGCCCCGGGCGGAACACTGAAGCTTTCTTT. Amino acids: CASSVGPGRNTEAFF. Filled out from reference TRBV9 and TRBJ1-1, the complete variable domain reads DSGVTQTPKHLITATGQRVTLRCSPRSGDLSVYWYQQSLDQGLQFLIQYYNGEERAKGNILERFSAQQFPDLHSELNLSSLELGDSALYFCASSVGPGRNTEAFFGQGTRLTVV.

The V gene is TRBV30, the J gene TRBJ2-1; D remains unclear. The CDR3 length is 12 residues. Trimming stripped 2 bases from V and 5 bases from J, with 7 bases between. Germline V gene data show CDR1 as GTSNPN and CDR2 as SVGIG (reference sequence). The DNA for the CDR3 is TGTGCCTGGAGTTGGCAGGACAATGAGCAGTTCTTC. It yields the protein CAWSWQDNEQFF.

This clone was seen only a few times. This chain joins TRBV6-5 and TRBJ1-4; tentative D call: TRBD1 (5 bases). CDR1 and CDR2 from the germline V gene are MNHEY and SVGAGI. CDR3 length: 14 residues. With 6 bases removed from V and 7 bases from J, the gap between germline ends came to 15 bases. This chain's CDR3 is CASSDQGGSEKLFF. As DNA, the CDR3 is TGTGCCAGCAGCGACCAGGGAGGGAGTGAAAAACTGTTTTTT.

The rearrangement joins TRBV2 to TRBJ2-2, with 7 positions matching TRBD1. Germline CDR1 SNHLY, CDR2 FYNNEI. V shed 7 bases and J 6 bases; nucleotides not matched to a gene: 11. The CDR3 spans 15 residues. The CDR3 sequence: CASITNRGRAGELFF. DNA for the CDR3: TGTGCCAGCATCACAAACAGGGGCCGTGCCGGGGAGCTGTTTTTT.

There are a few counts of this clone. The rearrangement joins TRBV30 to TRBJ1-2; D not resolved. V shed 6 bases and J shed 4 bases, with 15 bases lying between them. This CDR3 is built from 13 residues. In germline, CDR1 is GTSNPN, CDR2 SVGIG (reference sequence). Here the CDR3 DNA reads TGTGCCTGTGTTGGAGGGCTTCCCTATGGCTACACCTTC. The encoded protein is CACVGGLPYGYTF.